This T cell receptor beta chain was captured in a study of T-cell memory formation after mild COVID-19. Whole-study context: The TCR clusters were mostly specific to one donor. Overall study results and limits: Contracting clones localized mainly to CM and EM when CD4+ and mainly to EMRA when CD8+. A balance of CD4 and CD8 characterized clones contracting day 15 to 85, whereas later expanders leaned CD4+.

Trimming took 0 bases from V and 4 from J, leaving 10 bases between them. CDR3 size: 15 residues. Germline CDR1 and CDR2: LGHNA and YNFKEQ. In its sample, this clonotype was seen many times. No antigen is known for it. TCRdb re-analysed the 5' RACE reads in MiXCR, keeping a single row per CDR3 protein. The profile shows 250,000 to 300,000 distinct CDR3 sequences, about 17% of them singletons. This chain links TRBV4-2 with TRBJ2-1; TRBD1 is a possible D gene (6 bases). Source material: PBMCs or a T cell subset sorted from them (not recorded which). The receptor was derived from a man aged 18 to 30 who had mild COVID-19 (a few samples of this study predate the infection). Cell type and time point are not known. DNA for the CDR3: TGTGCCAGCAGCCAAGATCATCAGGGGTACAATGAGCAGTTCTTC. Protein sequence: CASSQDHQGYNEQFF.